This T cell receptor beta chain was profiled in a study of shared clonotypes between healthy human individuals. Clones were read by immunoSEQ multiplex PCR, and TCRdb kept only the in-frame ones, dropping some. The sample lists more than 2 million clones; 85% to 95% were seen once. The V segment lost 2 bases and the J segment 6 bases; nucleotides outside the gene matches: 8. CDR1 SGHTA and CDR2 FQGNSA come from the germline V gene. The CDR3 has 16 residues. The genes are TRBV7-2 and TRBJ2-2; 8 nucleotides agree with TRBD2. Sequencing used naive CD4+ T cells sorted from blood. Subset meaning: CD45RA+ positively selected. The source of this sequence is a man aged 18 to 30 in good health. CDR3 amino acids: CASSLRAGAGAGELFF. Here the CDR3 DNA reads TGTGCCAGCAGCTTAAGGGCGGGAGCGGGGGCCGGGGAGCTGTTTTTT.